Following are 2 T cell receptor beta chains from one sample sequenced in a study of blood T cell repertoires in COVID-19. Clones were read by immunoSEQ multiplex PCR, and TCRdb kept only the in-frame ones, dropping some. This table has 150,000 or so clones, about 85% appearing once. The specimen was peripheral blood. These receptors originate from a woman aged 45-65 years with COVID-19, enrolled during active disease.

V gene TRBV6-5 combines with J gene TRBJ1-5; maybe TRBD1 (6 bases). The CDR3 totals 14 residues. Per germline, CDR1 MNHEY and CDR2 SVGAGI. Trimming stripped 5 bases from V and 4 bases from J, with 12 bases between. The CDR3 DNA sequence: TGTGCCAGCAGTCATTACAGGGAGAATCAGCCCCAGCATTTT. This gives the protein CASSHYRENQPQHF.

There are a few counts of this clone. The chain has TRBV4-2 and TRBJ1-6, with a tentative D call TRBD1 (5 bases). The CDR3 extends over 16 amino acids. Germline assignment: CDR1 LGHNA and CDR2 YNFKEQ. Trimming left V 0 bases short and J 6 bases short, with 12 bases between. The chain's CDR3 is CASSQDRVGVNSPLHF. As DNA, the CDR3 is TGTGCCAGCAGCCAAGATAGGGTAGGGGTTAATTCACCCCTCCACTTT.